Listed here are 30 T cell receptor beta chains from one sample, sequenced in a study of shared clonotypes between healthy human individuals. Sequencing was performed with immunoSEQ multiplex PCR; in TCRdb, only in-frame clones are kept and a portion is missing. The sample holds roughly 1,500,000 clones, 98% seen once. The sample comprised naive CD4+ T cells sorted from blood. The subset denotes: CD45RA+ positively selected. The receptor set was obtained from a man aged 25 to 45 in good health.

The V call is TRBV2, the J call TRBJ2-7; D gene uncertain. Trimming removed 2 bases from V and 6 bases from J, with 23 bases in between. CDR1 and CDR2 from the germline V gene are SNHLY and FYNNEI. This CDR3 contains 17 residues. CDR3 DNA: TGTGCCAGCAGTGAATACCCCGATGACATTAGCAAGGGCGAGCAGTACTTC. Amino acids: CASSEYPDDISKGEQYF.

This chain joins TRBV7-9 and TRBJ2-3; D gene ambiguous. V was cut by 1 base and J by 4 bases, with 9 bases left in between. The CDR3 sequence is 14 residues long. CDR1 is SEHNR and CDR2 is FQNEAQ in the germline V gene (reference sequence). The DNA of the CDR3 is TGTGCCAGCAGCTTAGAGGGATCCCCAGATACGCAGTATTTT. Its translation: CASSLEGSPDTQYF.

In its sample, this clone was seen once. The CDR3 region is CASSGGGEQFF. The CDR3 DNA reads TGTGCCAGCTCCGGGGGGGGCGAGCAGTTCTTC. V gene TRBV18 combines with J gene TRBJ2-1; the match to TRBD2 covers 8 bases. The germline gives CDR1 KGHSH, CDR2 LQKENI. Trimming cost V 6 bases and J 10 bases; bases outside gene matches: 2. CDR3 size: 11 residues.

The chain joins TRBV20-1 to TRBJ2-1; D perhaps matches TRBD2 (6 bases). The CDR3 runs 11 residues. V was pared by 7 bases and J by 4 bases, with 8 bases between. The germline V gene has CDR1 DFQATT and CDR2 SNEGSKA (reference sequence). The CDR3 nucleotides read TGCAGTGTAGGACTATACAATGAGCAGTTCTTC. It encodes CSVGLYNEQFF.

The V and J genes are TRBV9 and TRBJ2-1; D tentatively fits TRBD1 or TRBD2 (5 bases each). Trimming shortened V by 3 bases and J by 5 bases, and 15 bases separated the two germline ends. The germline CDR1 and CDR2 sequences are SGDLS and YYNGEE. This CDR3 spans 15 amino acids. Here the CDR3 reads CASSAPGRADNEQFF. Here the CDR3 DNA reads TGTGCCAGCAGCGCCCCGGGACGGGCAGACAATGAGCAGTTCTTC.

This clone was seen just once. The V gene is TRBV6-6, the J gene TRBJ1-1; D not certain. This CDR3 contains 13 residues. Deletions cut 11 bases from V and 0 bases from J, with 13 bases between. Germline V gives CDR1 MNHNY, CDR2 SVGAGI (reference sequence). The CDR3 bases are TGTGCCCTAAACGGCCGCATGAACACTGAAGCTTTCTTT. Translating gives CALNGRMNTEAFF.

The gene calls are TRBV5-1 and TRBJ2-7, with D perhaps TRBD2 (6 bases). Germline-derived CDR1 and CDR2 are SGHRS and YFSETQ. V was pared by 0 bases and J by 4 bases, with 17 bases between. The CDR3 contains 16 residues. The CDR3 loop reads CASSLGSRGSLYEQYF. CDR3 in DNA: TGCGCCAGCAGCTTGGGATCGCGGGGTTCGCTATACGAGCAGTACTTC.

The chain is built from TRBV11-2 and TRBJ2-3; 7 bases agree with TRBD2. Trimming took 3 bases from V and 2 from J; bases not matched to a gene: 14. The CDR3 loop spans 18 amino acids. Germline V gene sequence: CDR1 SGHAT, CDR2 FQNNGV. The CDR3 protein is CASSFSIFLAGLTDTQYF. The CDR3 DNA reads as TGTGCCAGCAGCTTTTCTATATTCTTAGCGGGCCTCACAGATACGCAGTATTTT.

The rearrangement uses TRBV30 and TRBJ2-3; 13 bases fit TRBD2. Germline CDR1 reads GTSNPN; CDR2 reads SVGIG (reference sequence). The CDR3 is 14 residues long. J lost 6 bases, V lost 5 bases, and 5 bases had no gene match. The chain's CDR3 is CAWQLAGGTDTQYF. DNA for the CDR3: TGTGCCTGGCAACTAGCGGGAGGGACCGATACGCAGTATTTT.

The J gene is TRBJ2-1, the V gene TRBV5-4, with 11 bases aligning to TRBD2. The germline V gene has CDR1 SGHNT and CDR2 YYREEE (reference sequence). This CDR3 is built from 14 residues. V lost 6 bases to trimming and J lost 5 bases; unmatched junction nucleotides: 4. This CDR3 reads CASKTSGEHNEQFF. The DNA of the CDR3 is TGTGCCAGCAAGACTAGCGGGGAACACAATGAGCAGTTCTTC.

Remarks on this clone: Other DNA sequences in the same sample also yield this CDR3. The gene calls are TRBV5-1 and TRBJ2-1; 13 positions agree with TRBD2. V was pared by 1 base and J by 10 bases, with 5 bases of the junction left unmatched. Germline V CDR1 and CDR2: SGHRS, YFSETQ. This CDR3 is 15 amino acids long. Here the CDR3 reads CASSLPGLAGNEQFF. The CDR3 DNA follows: TGCGCCAGCAGCTTGCCGGGACTAGCGGGAAACGAGCAGTTCTTC.

V and J are TRBV5-1 and TRBJ1-1, with 8 bases aligning to TRBD1. Germline CDR1 reads SGHRS; CDR2 reads YFSETQ. V trimming: 8 bases; J trimming: 4 bases; junction bases outside the gene matches: 7. CDR3 length: 13 residues. The CDR3: CASGQGGGTEAFF. In nucleotides, the CDR3 is TGCGCCAGTGGACAGGGAGGCGGCACTGAAGCTTTCTTT.

The V gene is TRBV29-1, the J gene TRBJ1-1; the D is unclear. CDR1 is SQVTM and CDR2 is ANQGSEA in the germline V gene. The CDR3 runs 15 residues. With 5 bases removed from V and 0 bases from J, the gap between germline ends came to 16 bases. CDR3 sequence reads: CSVQRVRVMNTEAFF. In DNA, the CDR3 is TGCAGCGTTCAGCGGGTGAGGGTCATGAACACTGAAGCTTTCTTT.

This chain uses TRBV4-2 with TRBJ1-5; D unclear. Trimming left V 3 bases short and J 5 bases short, with 11 bases between. Germline CDR1 LGHNA, CDR2 YNFKEQ. The CDR3 totals 14 residues. CDR3 sequence reads: CASSQVSGDQPQHF. CDR3 nucleotide sequence: TGTGCCAGCAGCCAGGTATCTGGGGATCAGCCCCAGCATTTT.

Concerning this clone itself: In the same sample, other DNA sequences code for this CDR3. The genes are TRBV11-2 and TRBJ1-5; TRBD1 is a possible D gene (6 bases). The germline V gene encodes CDR1 SGHAT and CDR2 FQNNGV. V was pared by 5 bases and J by 2 bases, with 10 bases between. This CDR3 is 14 amino acids long. CDR3 sequence: CASSPAGGNQPQHF. The CDR3 region has the DNA TGTGCCAGCAGCCCAGCAGGGGGCAATCAGCCCCAGCATTTT.

V is TRBV11-2 and J is TRBJ2-7, with TRBD1 matching 10 bases. Germline V lookup: CDR1 SGHAT, CDR2 FQNNGV. This CDR3 comprises 19 residues. V dropped 5 bases and J dropped 4; count of bases not matched to a gene: 20. DNA of the CDR3: TGTGCCAGCAGCCGAGATACGAAGTCATTTGACAGGGGGCCGTACGAGCAGTACTTC. Amino acids: CASSRDTKSFDRGPYEQYF.

J is TRBJ2-1 and V is TRBV11-2; no reliable D call. The CDR3 is 14 amino acids. Germline CDR1 SGHAT, CDR2 FQNNGV. The V end was cut by 3 bases, the J end by 4 bases, with 10 bases between. The CDR3 loop is CASSFRSGYNEQFF. For the CDR3, the DNA is TGTGCCAGCAGCTTCCGGAGTGGGTACAATGAGCAGTTCTTC.

The chain uses TRBV7-6 and TRBJ2-7, with D perhaps TRBD2 (6 bases). The CDR3 totals 14 residues. The ends were cut back, 6 bases at V and 0 bases at J, with 12 bases in the middle. The germline gives CDR1 SGHVS, CDR2 FNYEAQ. CDR3 sequence reads: CASRYRDSSYEQYF. The CDR3 DNA sequence: TGTGCCAGCAGATACCGGGACTCCTCCTACGAGCAGTACTTC.

V usage is TRBV5-1 and J usage is TRBJ2-2, with D perhaps TRBD1 (6 bases). Germline loops: CDR1 SGHRS, CDR2 YFSETQ. Trimming took 2 bases from V and 0 from J, leaving 17 bases between them. This CDR3 spans 18 amino acids. CDR3 in amino acids: CASSFHGPGDSNTGELFF. As DNA, the CDR3 is TGCGCCAGCAGCTTCCACGGCCCAGGGGATTCGAACACCGGGGAGCTGTTTTTT.

This sequence joins TRBV6-5 and TRBJ2-6; no firm D call. The length of the CDR3 is 15 residues. V lost 0 bases and J lost 2, with 5 bases in between. CDR1 and CDR2 (germline): MNHEY, SVGAGI. The CDR3 here is CASSYSPAGANVLTF. The DNA for the CDR3 is TGTGCCAGCAGTTACTCGCCGGCTGGGGCCAACGTCCTGACTTTC.

This clone was counted once. The chain is built from TRBV28 and TRBJ2-1, with 9 bases fitting TRBD2. This CDR3 contains 16 residues. Germline CDR1 is MDHEN and CDR2 is SYDVKM. The trim removed 8 bases at V and 1 base at J, leaving 9 bases unmatched. In nucleotides, the CDR3 is TGTGCCAGCTGGATAGCGGGAGTAAGTTCCTACAATGAGCAGTTCTTC. Its protein product is CASWIAGVSSYNEQFF.

Regarding this clone: The same CDR3 can be traced to other DNA sequences in this sample. V usage is TRBV14 and J usage is TRBJ2-1; TRBD1 matches 9 bases. The CDR3 totals 16 residues. V was pared by 3 bases and J by 2 bases, with 5 bases of the junction left unmatched. The germline CDR1 and CDR2 sequences are SGHDN and FVKESK. CDR3 amino acids: CASSQVTGGPYNEQFF. CDR3 DNA: TGTGCCAGCAGCCAGGTGACAGGGGGACCCTACAATGAGCAGTTCTTC.

A note on this clone: Other nucleotide sequences in the sample specify the same CDR3. J is TRBJ1-4 and V is TRBV28, with 9 bases fitting TRBD1. There are 14 residues in the CDR3. Germline loops: CDR1 MDHEN, CDR2 SYDVKM. The V gene end was trimmed by 6 bases and the J gene end by 7 bases; junction bases not matched to a gene: 6. In nucleotides, the CDR3 is TGTGCCAGCAGCCTGACAGGGGGAGGTGAAAAACTGTTTTTT. Amino acid sequence: CASSLTGGGEKLFF.

V gene TRBV5-5 combines with J gene TRBJ1-4; tentatively, D is TRBD1 (5 bases). Per germline, CDR1 SGHKS and CDR2 YYEKEE (reference sequence). The CDR3 contains 16 residues. The V gene lost 4 bases and the J gene lost 5 bases, with 18 bases spanning the gap. For the CDR3, the DNA is TGTGCCAGCAGCGCTATCCCGGGACCGACGAATGAAAAACTGTTTTTT. Its translation: CASSAIPGPTNEKLFF. The full variable domain, with the rest looked up from reference TRBV5-5 and TRBJ1-4, is DAGVTQSPTHLIKTRGQQVTLRCSPISGHKSVSWYQQVLGQGPQFIFQYYEKEERGRGNFPDRFSARQFPNYSSELNVNALLLGDSALYLCASSAIPGPTNEKLFFGSGTQLSVL.

The chain recombines TRBV5-1 with TRBJ2-7, with no clear D. Germline values: CDR1 SGHRS, CDR2 YFSETQ. With 0 bases removed from V and 0 bases from J, the gap between germline ends came to 10 bases. The CDR3 is 15 residues long. CDR3 in amino acids: CASSLGQSPSYEQYF. CDR3 in DNA: TGCGCCAGCAGCTTGGGGCAGTCTCCCTCCTACGAGCAGTACTTC.

To note about this clone: Other DNA sequences in this specimen translate into the identical CDR3. The chain uses TRBV5-1 and TRBJ2-7; D is possibly TRBD1 or TRBD2 (6 bases each). V was shortened by 0 bases and J by 2 bases, with 12 bases between the two germline ends. The CDR3 is made up of 15 amino acids. Germline V gene data show CDR1 as SGHRS and CDR2 as YFSETQ. CDR3 loop: CASSLVSGGPYEQYF. DNA of the CDR3: TGCGCCAGCAGCTTGGTGTCCGGGGGCCCCTACGAGCAGTACTTC.

The chain uses TRBV10-3 and TRBJ2-7; TRBD2 is a possible D gene (7 bases). CDR3 length: 16 residues. V was shortened by 4 bases and J by 5 bases, with 21 bases between the two germline ends. The V gene's germline CDR1 is ENHRY and CDR2 SYGVKD. In DNA form, the CDR3 reads TGTGCCATCAGTGGCAGGCAGGGAGGGGGTAACGACGAGCAGTACTTC. This gives the protein CAISGRQGGGNDEQYF.

This rearrangement joins TRBV29-1 to TRBJ2-7, with D hard to call. CDR3 size: 12 residues. The V and J ends lost 6 bases and 3 bases respectively, with 12 bases between them. Germline V CDR1 and CDR2: SQVTM, ANQGSEA. This CDR3 reads CSVGQTGYEQYF. The CDR3 nucleotides read TGCAGCGTGGGCCAGACTGGCTACGAGCAGTACTTC.

The J gene is TRBJ1-2, the V gene TRBV18, with 8 bases identical to TRBD1. The CDR3 has 16 amino acids. After removal of 3 bases from V and 6 bases from J, the junction contained 12 bases not matched to a gene. Germline CDR1 KGHSH, CDR2 LQKENI. The CDR3: CASSPIRTGKADGYTF. DNA of the CDR3: TGTGCCAGCTCACCTATACGGACAGGGAAGGCGGATGGCTACACCTTC.

The genes are TRBV11-3 and TRBJ2-7, with 8 positions matching TRBD1. The CDR3 extends over 15 amino acids. Trimming removed 5 bases from V and 0 bases from J; junction bases left unmatched: 6. Germline V lookup: CDR1 SGHNT, CDR2 YENEEA. CDR3 loop: CASSRGTGISYEQYF. CDR3 DNA sequence: TGTGCCAGCAGCCGAGGGACAGGCATCTCCTACGAGCAGTACTTC.